This T cell receptor beta chain was documented in a study of T-cell memory formation after mild COVID-19 (dated by TCRdb to 2020 to 2023). In terms of the full investigation: Most TCR sequence clusters were specific to one of the two donors. In a couple of donors, T-cell clones that expanded and contracted after mild COVID-19 were tracked by sequencing TCRalpha and TCRbeta repertoires over time. The cohort was made up of two young adult volunteers, one female and one male, who were previously healthy. Study-wide findings and limitations: The study covered only a couple of mild cases, and larger cohorts including severe cases with pre-infection samples were considered necessary. Contracting CD4+ clones were found mainly in CM and EM memory subsets, while CD8+ clones were enriched in EMRA. Some responding clones were detected in pre-infection memory, suggesting pre-existing cross-reactive memory T cells joined the SARS-CoV-2 response. Whether the second-wave clones peaking on day 37 were SARS-CoV-2 specific was not confirmed. From day 15 to 85, contracting clones showed balanced CD4/CD8 phenotypes, whereas a second wave of clones that expanded from day 15 to 37 leaned towards CD4+.

The sequencer was an Illumina NovaSeq 6000. Using 5'RACE with constant-segment primers, TCRalpha and TCRbeta cDNA libraries were constructed, with sample barcodes and unique molecular identifiers added in the process. RNA was extracted from every sample with Trizol reagent. Library amplification was performed in two PCR steps, and a second sample barcode and Illumina TruSeq adapters were introduced in the second step. The libraries were sequenced on an Illumina NovaSeq using 2 x 150 bp paired-end reads. Processing in the source paper ran as follows. Demultiplexing of reads and collapsing into UMI-guided consensus sequences were performed with migec v1.2.7. With mixcr v2.1.11, UMI consensuses were aligned to TRA and TRB V and J templates and assembled into clonotypes. Clonotypes were classified as expanded or contracted when called significant by both edgeR and NoisET, with noise models trained on biological replicates. For edgeR calls, a false discovery rate-adjusted p below 0.01 and a log2 fold-change threshold of 1 were applied. As an exploratory analysis of dynamics, max-normalized trajectories of the 1000 most abundant clonotypes were examined by PCA with hierarchical clustering. Separately sequenced CD4+ and CD8+ repertoires were used to assign a CD4 or CD8 phenotype to each responding clone. TCRdb trimmed public reads at Q25 via fastp, called clones via MiXCR and kept in-frame beta chains. All rows with the same CDR3 protein become a single entry with the most common DNA and genes. V and J calls and clone size were set by TCRdb, not the authors. The sample includes around 410,000 distinct CDR3 sequences, with less than 25% observed a single time. Jointly, the top ten make up 10% to 15% of the sample.

PBMCs were isolated by Ficoll-Paque density gradient centrifugation. On this clonotype itself: Its antigen is currently not known. Base qualities were left out, and no much larger clone turns up one base away.

The CDR3, from cysteine to phenylalanine, totals 15 residues. Left in the record is the CDR3 DNA by itself, 45 bases read in frame from the first base. From a lookup of the germline V gene, CDR1 and CDR2 are MGHRA and YSYEKL. V lost 5 bases and J lost 4 bases; the stretch between them is 12 bases long. The sequence derives from an adult woman who had mild COVID-19 (a few samples of this study predate the infection). The sample titles of this study are shuffled in the database, so cell type and time point are left out; the donor was told from shared clones. Sequencing used PBMCs or a T cell subset sorted from them (not recorded which). The rearranged segments are TRBV4-1 and TRBJ2-6; TRBD2 is a weak D gene call, 6 bases matching. The CDR3 protein is CASSIGGLGANVLTF. The nucleotide sequence is TGCGCCAGCAGCATTGGGGGGTTGGGGGCCAACGTCCTGACTTTC.